Shown below are 18 T cell receptor beta chains from a single sample sequenced in a study of blood T cell repertoires in COVID-19. Profiling relied on immunoSEQ multiplex PCR, and the TCRdb table lists in-frame clones only, not all of them. The sample shows about 94,000 clones, 75% to 85% of them seen only once. Material: peripheral blood. Receptors were obtained from a human donor in a cohort sampled during active COVID-19.

J is TRBJ1-1 and V is TRBV5-4; weak D call: TRBD1 (5 bases). The CDR3 has 14 residues. V lost 0 bases and J 3 bases, leaving 9 bases between the germline ends. CDR1 is SGHNT and CDR2 is YYREEE in the germline V gene (reference sequence). The chain's CDR3 is CASSLDRWDTEAFF. Here the CDR3 DNA reads TGTGCCAGCAGCTTGGACAGGTGGGACACTGAAGCTTTCTTT.

V and J are TRBV9 and TRBJ2-7, with TRBD2 matching over 11 bases. The J segment lost 5 bases and the V segment lost 0 bases, leaving 13 bases of the junction unmatched. Germline CDR1 reads SGDLS; CDR2 reads YYNGEE. The CDR3 is 18 amino acids. The CDR3 loop reads CASSVASSGRAGVHEQYF. CDR3 coding DNA: TGTGCCAGCAGCGTAGCGAGTAGCGGGAGGGCCGGCGTCCACGAGCAGTACTTC.

This clone was found a few times. The chain has TRBV6-5 and TRBJ2-1, with 9 bases matching TRBD2. V gave up 8 bases and J gave up 1 base; unmatched junction bases: 6. This CDR3 region has 15 residues. In germline, CDR1 is MNHEY, CDR2 SVGAGI. DNA for the CDR3: TGTGCCAGCCGTAGCGGGAGATTGTCCTACAATGAGCAGTTCTTC. It specifies CASRSGRLSYNEQFF.

The chain links TRBV7-9 to TRBJ2-3; 10 bases agree with TRBD2. Germline V gene lookup returns CDR1 SEHNR and CDR2 FQNEAQ (reference sequence). This CDR3 spans 15 amino acids. Unmatched junction bases numbered 9, after V lost 7 bases and J lost 5 bases. This CDR3 reads CASTSSLAGVDTQYF. The CDR3 bases are TGTGCCAGCACAAGTTCCCTAGCGGGAGTAGATACGCAGTATTTT. The full variable domain, completed using reference TRBV7-9 and TRBJ2-3, is DTGVSQNPRHKITKRGQNVTFRCDPISEHNRLYWYRQTLGQGPEFLTYFQNEAQLEKSRLLSDRFSAERPKGSFSTLEIQRTEQGDSAMYLCASTSSLAGVDTQYFGPGTRLTVL.

V gene TRBV5-1 combines with J gene TRBJ1-1; D may be TRBD1 (5 bases). V was clipped by 5 bases and J by 6 bases, with 17 bases between them. There are 14 residues in the CDR3. Germline values: CDR1 SGHRS, CDR2 YFSETQ. CDR3 amino acids: CASSPDGGRAEAFF. CDR3 nucleotides: TGCGCCAGCAGTCCCGATGGGGGGAGGGCTGAAGCTTTCTTT.

Only a few counts were recorded for this clone. The chain combines TRBV2 with TRBJ1-1; no reliable D call. V was shortened by 7 bases and J by 0 bases, with 9 bases between the two germline ends. The CDR3 consists of 13 residues. The germline CDR1 and CDR2 sequences are SNHLY and FYNNEI. The CDR3 DNA is TGTGCCAGCAACAAGGAGGTGAACACTGAAGCTTTCTTT. Encoded protein: CASNKEVNTEAFF.

There are a few counts of this clone. The chain uses TRBV6-5 and TRBJ1-1; TRBD1 agrees at 7 bases. This CDR3 is 13 amino acids long. Germline CDR1 is MNHEY and CDR2 is SVGAGI. V trimming: 4 bases; J trimming: 4 bases; junction bases outside the gene matches: 3. In DNA, the CDR3 is TGTGCCAGCAGTTTGACAGGGAGCACTGAAGCTTTCTTT. Its translation is CASSLTGSTEAFF.

The genes are TRBV3-1 (or the pseudogene TRBV3-2) and TRBJ2-7; D is uncertain. Germline CDR1 and CDR2: LGHDT and YNNKEL (reference sequence). The CDR3 contains 13 residues. V gave up 5 bases and J gave up 7 bases, with 15 bases separating them. The CDR3 nucleotides are TGTGCCAGCAGCAGCGTCATTGCTAGGGAGCAGTACTTC. It is translated as CASSSVIAREQYF.

The chain links TRBV6-6 to TRBJ1-4; a weak D match, TRBD1 (5 bases). The CDR3 sequence is 15 residues long. Trimming removed 0 bases at V and 12 bases at J, with 17 bases between. Germline values: CDR1 MNHNY, CDR2 SVGAGI (reference sequence). CDR3 residues: CASSYSWGTGGELFF. CDR3 DNA: TGTGCCAGCAGTTACTCCTGGGGGACGGGAGGCGAACTGTTTTTT.

This clone was observed a single time. This chain joins TRBV11-2 and TRBJ2-7; maybe TRBD2 (5 bases). The CDR3 totals 13 residues. The germline V and J ends were trimmed by 5 bases and 4 bases, with 12 bases remaining between them. Germline V lookup: CDR1 SGHAT, CDR2 FQNNGV. The CDR3 DNA reads as TGTGCCAGCAGCCCACTAGGAAGTTACGAGCAGTACTTC. This codes for CASSPLGSYEQYF.

The chain carries TRBV5-1 and TRBJ1-2; 7 positions match TRBD1. Germline assignment: CDR1 SGHRS and CDR2 YFSETQ. The CDR3 is 13 amino acids. Germline trimming cut 2 bases from V and 8 bases from J; bases unmatched to any gene: 6. The DNA of the CDR3 is TGCGCCAGCAGCTTAGGGGGCGCGGGCGGCTACACCTTC. Translated: CASSLGGAGGYTF.

The CDR3 DNA follows: TGTGCCAGTTCGGTGGGGGGATCCTACGAGCAGTACTTC. Residues: CASSVGGSYEQYF. The gene calls are TRBV5-6 and TRBJ2-7, with D tentatively TRBD2 (6 bases). Germline CDR1 reads SGHDT; CDR2 reads YYEEEE. Trimming took off 8 bases at V and 1 base at J, with 13 bases between the two ends. The CDR3 has 13 amino acids.

This chain links TRBV27 with TRBJ1-5, with TRBD1 matching 8 bases. The J segment lost 0 bases and the V segment lost 3 bases, leaving 7 bases of the junction unmatched. This CDR3 has 17 residues. Germline CDR1 MNHEY, CDR2 SMNVEV (reference sequence). The CDR3 region has the DNA TGTGCCAGCAGTTTTCGGACAGGGAAAAATAGCAATCAGCCCCAGCATTTT. Translating it yields CASSFRTGKNSNQPQHF.

The V and J genes are TRBV28 and TRBJ1-6, with TRBD1 matching 9 bases. With V trimmed by 6 bases and J by 0 bases, 6 bases remained unmatched. The V gene's germline CDR1 is MDHEN and CDR2 SYDVKM. This CDR3 has 17 amino acids. Here the CDR3 DNA reads TGTGCCAGCAGCCGAGACAGGGGGAGCTCCTATAATTCACCCCTCCACTTT. Protein: CASSRDRGSSYNSPLHF.

The CDR3 nucleotides read TGTGCCAGCAGTTTATCGACACCGGGAAACACCATATATTTT. Translated: CASSLSTPGNTIYF. The chain joins TRBV27 to TRBJ1-3; D gene unclear. The CDR3 consists of 14 residues. The V and J ends lost 0 bases and 4 bases respectively, with 7 bases between them. Germline V gene lookup returns CDR1 MNHEY and CDR2 SMNVEV (reference sequence).

The chain uses TRBV9 and TRBJ2-7; 14 nucleotides align to TRBD2. The CDR3 loop spans 14 amino acids. The germline V gene encodes CDR1 SGDLS and CDR2 YYNGEE. V trimming: 4 bases; J trimming: 6 bases; junction bases outside the gene matches: 3. CDR3 loop: CASSSGLAGVEQYF. For the CDR3, the DNA is TGTGCCAGCAGCTCGGGACTAGCGGGAGTCGAGCAGTACTTC.

The rearrangement uses TRBV30 and TRBJ1-2; D gene ambiguous. Germline CDR1 reads GTSNPN; CDR2 reads SVGIG (reference sequence). This CDR3 contains 12 residues. V was pared by 0 bases and J by 7 bases, with 9 bases between. CDR3 DNA: TGTGCCTGGAGTGTAAGTCCAGGTGGCTACACCTTC. It translates to CAWSVSPGGYTF.

This clone was seen more than once but under ten times. V gene TRBV5-6 combines with J gene TRBJ2-7; D is perhaps TRBD2 (6 bases). There are 15 residues in the CDR3. CDR1 is SGHDT, CDR2 YYEEEE, per germline. V gave up 0 bases and J gave up 4 bases, with 14 bases separating them. The chain's CDR3 is CASSLVGGEAYEQYF. The CDR3 DNA sequence: TGTGCCAGCAGCTTGGTTGGAGGGGAAGCGTACGAGCAGTACTTC. Combining the CDR3 with reference TRBV5-6 and TRBJ2-7 gives the whole variable domain DAGVTQSPTHLIKTRGQQVTLRCSPKSGHDTVSWYQQALGQGPQFIFQYYEEEERQRGNFPDRFSGHQFPNYSSELNVNALLLGDSALYLCASSLVGGEAYEQYFGPGTRLTVT.